Listed here are 2 T cell receptor beta chains from one sample, sequenced in a study of control samples from healthy donors and cancer patients. Profiling relied on immunoSEQ multiplex PCR, and the TCRdb table lists in-frame clones only, not all of them. The table has tens of thousands of clones, roughly 86% seen once. The specimen sequenced was PBMCs. These receptors all stem from a middle-aged man with head and neck cancer.

The V gene is TRBV24-1, the J gene TRBJ2-7; D is perhaps TRBD1 (6 bases). Germline V lookup: CDR1 KGHDR, CDR2 SFDVKD. V was shortened by 2 bases and J by 1 base, with 14 bases between the two germline ends. The CDR3 extends over 16 amino acids. The CDR3 sequence: CATSDSIRDKSYEQYF. The CDR3 region has the DNA TGTGCCACCAGTGATTCAATTCGGGACAAGTCCTACGAGCAGTACTTC.

The chain links TRBV3-1 (or the pseudogene TRBV3-2) to TRBJ2-1; D ambiguous. This CDR3 is built from 14 residues. Germline values: CDR1 LGHDT, CDR2 YNNKEL (reference sequence). V lost 0 bases to trimming and J lost 6 bases, with 9 bases between them. CDR3 in DNA: TGTGCCAGCAGCCAAGAACTGGTTTCCAATGAGCAGTTCTTC. Translating gives CASSQELVSNEQFF.